These 13 T cell receptor beta chains originate from one sample sequenced in a study of vaccination and CD4 T cells after COVID-19. Treatment defined: approximately nine-day PBMC culture with coronavirus spike peptide pools or control peptides (ViraFEST assay). The Oncomine TCR Beta short-read assay was what sequenced the DNA obtained from cultured CD4+ T cells. TCRdb processed the PCR reads anew with MiXCR; each CDR3 protein has one entry. The table includes tens of thousands of distinct CDR3 sequences, 40% to 50% detected once. Their antigens remain unidentified. The material was CD4+ T cells from blood, cultured in vitro, obtained before SARS-CoV-2 vaccination. These receptors all come from a human donor who received a COVID-19 vaccine.

The rearrangement links TRBV20-1 to TRBJ2-7; 8 bases line up with TRBD2. The CDR3 has 14 amino acids. Unmatched junction bases numbered 7, after V lost 4 bases and J lost 2 bases. CDR1 is DFQATT, CDR2 SNEGSKA, per germline (reference sequence). CDR3 in DNA: TGCAGTGCTATCTACGCGGGGGGTACCTACGAGCAGTACTTC. It is translated as CSAIYAGGTYEQYF.

The genes are TRBV18 and TRBJ1-5; the match to TRBD1 covers 7 bases. The CDR3 contains 16 residues. Trimming removed 0 bases from V and 3 bases from J; junction bases left unmatched: 5. CDR1 is KGHSH and CDR2 is LQKENI in the germline V gene. The CDR3 sequence is CASSPPGQQHNQPQHF. The CDR3 DNA reads TGTGCCAGCTCACCACCGGGACAGCAACACAATCAGCCCCAGCATTTT.

The chain recombines TRBV19 with TRBJ2-5; the D gene is possibly TRBD2 (7 bases). CDR3 size: 15 residues. In germline, CDR1 is LNHDA, CDR2 SQIVND (reference sequence). The V end lost 4 bases, the J end lost 2 bases, and 14 bases lay between the germline ends. The CDR3 sequence: CASSRAGAPQETQYF. DNA for the CDR3: TGTGCCAGTAGTAGGGCGGGGGCGCCTCAAGAGACCCAGTACTTC.

This clonotype was observed a few times. V and J are TRBV27 and TRBJ1-1; D remains unclear. This CDR3 has 16 residues. The germline V gene has CDR1 MNHEY and CDR2 SMNVEV (reference sequence). V was shortened by 6 bases and J by 0 bases, with 17 bases between the two germline ends. The CDR3 nucleotides are TGTGCCAGCAGGGAAGGCTCGGTGGTCATGAACACTGAAGCTTTCTTT. Protein product: CASREGSVVMNTEAFF.

This clonotype has just a few counts. The chain combines TRBV7-3 with TRBJ2-5; 9 bases line up with TRBD2. This CDR3 has 15 residues. The J segment lost 5 bases and the V segment lost 5 bases, leaving 9 bases of the junction unmatched. Germline CDR1 is SGHTA and CDR2 is FQGTGA. The CDR3 loop reads CASSPGLARVETQYF. The CDR3 DNA reads TGTGCCAGCAGCCCAGGACTAGCGAGGGTGGAGACCCAGTACTTC.

This rearrangement joins TRBV27 to TRBJ2-3; D unclear. Germline V CDR1 and CDR2: MNHEY, SMNVEV (reference sequence). V was pared by 2 bases and J by 4 bases, with 10 bases between. This CDR3 comprises 14 residues. The CDR3 sequence: CASSLSFQADTQYF. In DNA, the CDR3 is TGTGCCAGCAGTTTAAGTTTTCAGGCAGATACGCAGTATTTT.

The chain is built from TRBV30 and TRBJ2-3; TRBD2 matches at 8 bases. The CDR3 runs 13 residues. Germline V gives CDR1 GTSNPN, CDR2 SVGIG (reference sequence). The trim removed 7 bases at V and 2 bases at J, leaving 5 bases unmatched. As DNA, the CDR3 is TGTGCCTTAAGCGGGGGTATCACAGATACGCAGTATTTT. Translating gives CALSGGITDTQYF.

This clonotype appeared a few times. The DNA for the CDR3 is TGCAGTGCTAGAGGTACAGGGAGGGCGAACACTGAAGCTTTCTTT. It codes for CSARGTGRANTEAFF. The chain links TRBV20-1 to TRBJ1-1, with a tentative D call TRBD1 (6 bases). CDR1 is DFQATT, CDR2 SNEGSKA, per germline (reference sequence). V was clipped by 1 base and J by 1 base, with 13 bases between them. The CDR3 spans 15 residues.

This clonotype was observed a few times. The rearrangement links TRBV20-1 to TRBJ2-5; possibly TRBD2 for D (6 bases). The CDR3 spans 12 residues. The V end lost 6 bases, the J end lost 1 base, and 9 bases lay between the germline ends. Germline values: CDR1 DFQATT, CDR2 SNEGSKA (reference sequence). In DNA form, the CDR3 reads TGCAGTGCGGGAGGATCCCAAGAGACCCAGTACTTC. This gives the protein CSAGGSQETQYF.

The DNA for the CDR3 is TGCGCCAGCAGTCCCTCACAGACCGGGGAGCTGTTTTTT. Translation: CASSPSQTGELFF. V and J are TRBV10-1 and TRBJ2-2; the D is unclear. In germline, CDR1 is WNHNN, CDR2 SYGVQD (reference sequence). V lost 5 bases and J lost 5, with 9 bases in between. The CDR3 runs to 13 residues.

The chain combines TRBV6-5 with TRBJ2-7; 7 bases fit TRBD1. Trimming cost V 4 bases and J 6 bases; bases outside gene matches: 12. CDR3 length: 15 residues. Looked up from germline, CDR1 is MNHEY and CDR2 is SVGAGI. CDR3 sequence reads: CASSSTGLWGSEQYF. CDR3 DNA sequence: TGTGCCAGCAGTTCGACAGGGTTATGGGGGAGCGAGCAGTACTTC.

This clonotype was seen a few times. The chain links TRBV20-1 to TRBJ2-1, with TRBD2 matching 11 bases. Germline CDR1 DFQATT, CDR2 SNEGSKA (reference sequence). V lost 0 bases and J lost 5; bases outside the gene matches: 21. This CDR3 is 21 amino acids long. This chain's CDR3 is CSARDSRLLAGAIGTHNEQFF. CDR3 bases: TGCAGTGCTAGAGATAGTAGGCTACTAGCGGGGGCTATAGGGACACACAATGAGCAGTTCTTC.

V is TRBV18 and J is TRBJ1-5; TRBD1 is a possible D gene (6 bases). Germline assignment: CDR1 KGHSH and CDR2 LQKENI. CDR3 length equals 14 residues. V was pared by 5 bases and J by 6 bases, with 14 bases between. The CDR3 sequence is CASSLQGGRQPQHF. In DNA form, the CDR3 reads TGTGCCAGCTCATTACAAGGGGGGCGTCAGCCCCAGCATTTT.